The 12 T cell receptor beta chains below come from one sample, sequenced in a study of blood T cell repertoires in COVID-19. The repertoire was sequenced with immunoSEQ multiplex PCR; TCRdb's copy has only in-frame clones and lacks some. The table records about 270,000 clones, roughly 85% of them present only once. The sequenced sample consisted of PBMCs or T cells enriched from blood (not recorded which). The receptors come from a woman between 45 and 65 years old with acute COVID-19.

The chain combines TRBV19 with TRBJ1-4, with 9 bases identical to TRBD1. CDR3 size: 17 residues. Germline values: CDR1 LNHDA, CDR2 SQIVND (reference sequence). The V segment lost 4 bases and the J segment 5 bases; nucleotides outside the gene matches: 11. DNA for the CDR3: TGTGCCAGTAGTACCCTGGGTGTACAGGGGGCGAATGAAAAACTGTTTTTT. Its translation is CASSTLGVQGANEKLFF.

V and J are TRBV18 and TRBJ2-1, with 9 positions matching TRBD1. The J segment lost 2 bases and the V segment lost 4 bases, leaving 3 bases of the junction unmatched. The CDR3 totals 15 residues. Germline assignment: CDR1 KGHSH and CDR2 LQKENI. CDR3 in DNA: TGTGCCAGCTCACGAGGGACAGGGCCCTACAATGAGCAGTTCTTC. It yields the protein CASSRGTGPYNEQFF.

V usage is TRBV4-3 and J usage is TRBJ1-2; the match to TRBD1 covers 7 bases. Germline V gene lookup returns CDR1 LGHNA and CDR2 YSLEER. The CDR3 runs to 15 residues. V trimming: 0 bases; J trimming: 7 bases; junction bases outside the gene matches: 8. The CDR3 DNA sequence: TGCGCCAGCAGCCAAGAACAGGGGAAATCAGGTGGCTACACCTTC. Its protein is CASSQEQGKSGGYTF.

This chain uses TRBV2 with TRBJ1-5; TRBD1 might be the D (6 bases). CDR1 is SNHLY and CDR2 is FYNNEI in the germline V gene. V lost 7 bases to trimming and J lost 0 bases, with 13 bases between them. The CDR3 covers 15 residues. This chain's CDR3 is CASTPQGLSNQPQHF. The CDR3 DNA reads TGTGCCAGCACCCCGCAGGGGCTTAGCAATCAGCCCCAGCATTTT.

The rearrangement joins TRBV6-5 to TRBJ1-4, with D possibly matching TRBD1 (6 bases). The CDR3 length is 15 residues. Germline CDR1 and CDR2: MNHEY and SVGAGI. V lost 3 bases and J 7 bases, leaving 15 bases between the germline ends. The DNA of the CDR3 is TGTGCCAGCAGTTATGGGACAAGTAAGGGTGAAAAACTGTTTTTT. Residues: CASSYGTSKGEKLFF.

The CDR3 nucleotides read TGTGCCAGTAGAAAGACAGGGTCCACTGGAAACACCATATATTTT. It translates to CASRKTGSTGNTIYF. The chain combines TRBV19 with TRBJ1-3; 7 nucleotides agree with TRBD1. The V gene's germline CDR1 is LNHDA and CDR2 SQIVND (reference sequence). The CDR3 length is 15 residues. With 6 bases clipped from V and 2 bases from J, the junction kept 7 bases outside the gene matches.

The rearrangement joins TRBV4-1 to TRBJ1-4; 7 positions agree with TRBD1. In germline, CDR1 is MGHRA, CDR2 YSYEKL. Germline trimming cut 1 base from V and 6 bases from J; bases unmatched to any gene: 5. This CDR3 comprises 15 residues. CDR3 residues: CASSQVGQGDEKLFF. CDR3 bases: TGCGCCAGCAGCCAAGTAGGCCAGGGGGATGAAAAACTGTTTTTT.

This CDR3 is CANRDRKNTEAFF. Written as DNA, the CDR3 is TGCGCCAATCGGGACAGAAAGAACACTGAAGCTTTCTTT. This chain connects TRBV5-1 to TRBJ1-1, with TRBD1 matching over 7 bases. The V and J ends lost 9 bases and 1 base, in that order; junction bases with no gene match: 6. The germline gives CDR1 SGHRS, CDR2 YFSETQ. The CDR3 consists of 13 residues.

CDR3 residues: CASSITGDSGNTIYF. CDR3 nucleotides: TGTGCCAGCAGTATTACAGGGGACTCTGGAAACACCATATATTTT. This chain links TRBV9 with TRBJ1-3; 7 bases agree with TRBD1. The CDR3 is 15 amino acids. CDR1 and CDR2 (germline): SGDLS, YYNGEE. Losses at the gene ends were 5 bases for V and 0 bases for J; bases not matched to a gene: 5.

This chain joins TRBV29-1 and TRBJ1-5; 7 bases are a match to TRBD1. The CDR3 extends over 15 amino acids. Per germline, CDR1 SQVTM and CDR2 ANQGSEA. The ends lost 6 bases at V and 1 base at J; junction bases unmatched: 9. The DNA for the CDR3 is TGCAGCGTCCTAACCTCGACAGGGAGCAATCAGCCCCAGCATTTT. Translating gives CSVLTSTGSNQPQHF.

This sequence joins TRBV4-1 and TRBJ2-2; 12 bases fit TRBD2. CDR1 is MGHRA and CDR2 is YSYEKL in the germline V gene. The CDR3 runs to 16 residues. The V segment lost 3 bases and the J segment 6 bases; nucleotides outside the gene matches: 5. CDR3 amino acids: CASSQATSGGSGELFF. The CDR3 coding sequence is TGCGCCAGCAGCCAGGCGACTAGCGGGGGATCCGGGGAGCTGTTTTTT.

V gene TRBV12-5 combines with J gene TRBJ1-1; D call uncertain. The CDR3 sequence is 13 residues long. CDR1 is LGHNT and CDR2 is FRNRAP in the germline V gene. Trimming cost V 6 bases and J 1 base, with 9 bases left between them. As DNA, the CDR3 is TGTGCTAGTGGACCTACAGCGAACACTGAAGCTTTCTTT. Residues: CASGPTANTEAFF.